The clone carrying this T cell receptor beta chain was counted ten times or more. The antigen is not known. The sample comes from a study of T cells in Graves' hyperthyroidism and ophthalmopathy. The study, taken as a whole, reports: The model forecast ophthalmopathy, anticipating it by a median approximately 6 months before onset.

Duration under 3 months, a NOSPECS grade of at least 4, and a Clinical Activity Score of at least 3 characterized the ophthalmopathy patients. Using around 10 ml of fresh peripheral blood, PBMCs were prepared. V was cut by 3 bases and J by 0 bases, with 9 bases left in between. The CDR3 runs to 15 residues. CDR1 LGHDT and CDR2 YNNKEL come from the germline V gene (reference sequence). The TCR beta CDR3 regions underwent amplification using RNA transcripts as the source. The primer set for the first-round RT-PCR of the TCR CDR3 was HTBI. TCRdb passed the multiplex PCR reads through MiXCR, listing each CDR3 protein once. The sample consists of about half a million distinct CDR3 sequences, roughly 16% of them appearing once.

Sequencing was done on a sample of blood. The rearrangement links TRBV3-1 to TRBJ2-4; possibly TRBD2 for D (5 bases). This TCR was sampled from a woman in her twenties or thirties with Graves' ophthalmopathy. CDR3 sequence reads: CASSQAGEAKNIQYF. The CDR3 nucleotides read TGTGCCAGCAGCCAGGCCGGGGAAGCCAAAAACATTCAGTACTTC.